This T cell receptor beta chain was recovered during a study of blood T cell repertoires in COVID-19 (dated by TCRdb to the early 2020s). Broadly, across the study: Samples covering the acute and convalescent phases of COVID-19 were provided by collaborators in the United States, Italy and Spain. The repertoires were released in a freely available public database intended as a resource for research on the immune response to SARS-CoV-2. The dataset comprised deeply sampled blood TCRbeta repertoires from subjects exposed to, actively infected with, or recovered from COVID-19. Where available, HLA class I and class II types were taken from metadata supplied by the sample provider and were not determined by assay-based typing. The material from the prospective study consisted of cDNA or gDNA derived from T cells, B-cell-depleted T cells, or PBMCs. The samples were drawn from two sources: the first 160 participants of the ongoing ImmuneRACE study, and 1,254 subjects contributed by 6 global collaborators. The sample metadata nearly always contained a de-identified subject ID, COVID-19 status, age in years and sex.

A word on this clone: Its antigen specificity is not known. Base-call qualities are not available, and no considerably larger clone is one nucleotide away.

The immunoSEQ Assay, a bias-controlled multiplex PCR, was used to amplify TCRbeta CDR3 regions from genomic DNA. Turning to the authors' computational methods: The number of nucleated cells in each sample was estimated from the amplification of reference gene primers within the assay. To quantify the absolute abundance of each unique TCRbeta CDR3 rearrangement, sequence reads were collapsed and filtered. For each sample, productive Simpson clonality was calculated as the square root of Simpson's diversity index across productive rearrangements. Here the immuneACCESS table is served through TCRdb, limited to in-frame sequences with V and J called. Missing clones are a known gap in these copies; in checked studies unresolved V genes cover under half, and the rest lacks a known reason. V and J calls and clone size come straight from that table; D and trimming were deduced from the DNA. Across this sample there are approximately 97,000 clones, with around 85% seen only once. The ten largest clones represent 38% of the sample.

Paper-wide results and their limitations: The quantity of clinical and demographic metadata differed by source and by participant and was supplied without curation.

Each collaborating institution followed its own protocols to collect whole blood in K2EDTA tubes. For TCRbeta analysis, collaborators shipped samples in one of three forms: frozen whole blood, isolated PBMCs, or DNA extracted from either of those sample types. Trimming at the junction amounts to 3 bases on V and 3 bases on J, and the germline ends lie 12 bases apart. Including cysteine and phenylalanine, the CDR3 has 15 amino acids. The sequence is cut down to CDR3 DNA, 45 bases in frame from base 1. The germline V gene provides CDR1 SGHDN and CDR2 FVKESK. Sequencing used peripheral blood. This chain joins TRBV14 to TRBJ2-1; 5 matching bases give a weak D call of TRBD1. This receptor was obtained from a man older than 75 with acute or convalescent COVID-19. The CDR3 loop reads CASSQGNRGYNEQFF. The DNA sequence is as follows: TGTGCCAGCAGCCAGGGAAATAGGGGCTACAATGAGCAGTTCTTC. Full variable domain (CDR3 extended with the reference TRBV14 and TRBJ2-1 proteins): EAGVTQFPSHSVIEKGQTVTLRCDPISGHDNLYWYRRVMGKEIKFLLHFVKESKQDESGMPNNRFLAERTGGTYSTLKVQPAELEDSGVYFCASSQGNRGYNEQFFGPGTRLTVL.